Here is one T cell receptor beta chain with its context. The data were taken from a study of molecular identifiers for immune sequencing clone quantification. TCRdb independently ran MiXCR on the PCR reads; one entry per CDR3 protein. The table lists about 320,000 distinct CDR3 sequences, 20% to 25% of them singletons. Trimming took 4 bases from V and 1 from J, leaving 8 bases between them. The germline V gene encodes CDR1 MNHEY and CDR2 SMNVEV (reference sequence). This CDR3 is 14 amino acids long. The sequencing sample was made of naive CD8+ T cells from blood, with Jurkat cell RNA spiked in. Subset defined: FACS-sorted CD8+CD4-CCR7+CD45RA+ naive T cells. This chain links TRBV27 with TRBJ1-5, with D unclear. This receptor was taken from a human donor in good health. Some libraries in this study had Jurkat cell RNA spiked in. The CDR3 loop reads CASSSHGSNQPQHF. The CDR3 bases are TGTGCCAGCAGTTCACACGGGAGCAATCAGCCCCAGCATTTT.